This T cell receptor beta chain is from a study of PD-1 blockade in mismatch repair-deficient tumors (dated 2017 in TCRdb). Concerning the study at large: The trial enrolled about 90 consecutive patients with 11 to 12 mismatch repair-deficient cancer types between late 2013 and September 2016, all previously treated and progressing. Tumor-associated T cell clones in the peripheral blood of patients responding to PD-1 blockade were tracked using deep sequencing of TCR CDR3 regions. General study outcomes and caveats: Clones residing in the tumor, which were often undetectable in blood before treatment, expanded quickly after pembrolizumab and then contracted, generally before radiologic responses.

Per the germline V gene (reference sequence), PRHDT is the CDR1 and FYEKMQ is the CDR2. V lost 1 base and J lost 7 bases; the stretch between them is 8 bases long. The CDR3 measures 13 amino acids from cysteine to phenylalanine. Solely the CDR3 DNA is kept, with 39 bases framed from the first base. The library was prepared using the immunoSEQ multiplex PCR assay. Held by TCRdb, this immuneACCESS table contains in-frame sequences only and omits some clones. Under half of the omission traces to an unresolved V gene where checked; the cause of the rest is unknown. For this sample there are 100,000 to 150,000 clones; 85% to 90% appear just once. Clones ranked in the top ten supply 13% of the sample. Concerning this clone itself: Its cognate antigen has yet to be identified. It has no much larger one-base neighbor in the sample; base qualities were not kept.

Mismatch repair deficiency in every enrolled patient was established by polymerase chain reaction or immunohistochemistry. TCR sequencing was performed for a few patients who responded to pembrolizumab therapy. Pembrolizumab PD-1 blockade was prospectively tested in advanced mismatch repair-deficient cancers, regardless of tissue of origin, in the phase II trial. Peripheral blood T cell samples were gathered serially, both before PD-1 blockade started and at multiple time points afterward. Blood sampling time points were reported as weeks after the first dose of pembrolizumab. The receptor's source is an adult with mismatch repair-deficient cancer. The V and J genes are TRBV13 and TRBJ2-1, with no reliable assignment of the D segment. The sequencing here drew on peripheral blood, taken 44 weeks after starting pembrolizumab. The CDR3 corresponds to CASSLVVENEQFF. The sequenced DNA: TGTGCCAGCAGCTTAGTCGTCGAAAATGAGCAGTTCTTC.